This T cell receptor (beta chain) was sequenced during a study of OX40 agonist ivuxolimab in advanced cancers. Study-wide context: Ivuxolimab is a fully human IgG2 antibody that activates OX40 (CD134).

About this clone: Its antigen is as yet unknown.

The J segment lost 3 bases and the V segment lost 5 bases, leaving 7 bases of the junction unmatched. The germline gives CDR1 SNHLY, CDR2 FYNNEI. The CDR3 consists of 17 residues. Measured with immunoSEQ multiplex PCR; TCRdb has only the in-frame clones, and not every one. The sample consists of approximately 54,000 clones, approximately 90% of them appearing once. Overall study results and limits: At doses 0.1 to 3.0 mg/kg, CD4+ and CD8+ clones expanded. CD8+ T cells averaged more expanded clones than CD4+.

The genes are TRBV2 and TRBJ2-1; 13 bases fit TRBD2. This sequence originates from an adult with an advanced solid tumor such as melanoma, head and neck, liver or kidney cancer. The specimen comprised CD4+ or CD8+ T cells sorted from blood, sampled in a trial of the OX40 agonist ivuxolimab. In nucleotides, the CDR3 is TGTGCCAGCAGTACATCCAGGACTAGCGGGAGCTACAATGAGCAGTTCTTC. Translation: CASSTSRTSGSYNEQFF.